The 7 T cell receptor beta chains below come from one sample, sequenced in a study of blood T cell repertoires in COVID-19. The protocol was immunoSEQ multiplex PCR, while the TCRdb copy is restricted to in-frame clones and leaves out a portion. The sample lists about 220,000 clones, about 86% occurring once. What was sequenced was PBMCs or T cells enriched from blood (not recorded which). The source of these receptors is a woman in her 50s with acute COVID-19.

This chain's CDR3 is CASSSDKTGLFSQDTQYF. DNA for the CDR3: TGTGCCAGTAGTTCGGATAAGACAGGGTTATTTTCTCAAGATACGCAGTATTTT. The chain has TRBV19 and TRBJ2-3; the match to TRBD1 covers 7 bases. V lost 5 bases to trimming and J lost 5 bases; unmatched junction nucleotides: 19. Germline lookup yields CDR1 LNHDA and CDR2 SQIVND (reference sequence). The CDR3 sequence is 18 residues long.

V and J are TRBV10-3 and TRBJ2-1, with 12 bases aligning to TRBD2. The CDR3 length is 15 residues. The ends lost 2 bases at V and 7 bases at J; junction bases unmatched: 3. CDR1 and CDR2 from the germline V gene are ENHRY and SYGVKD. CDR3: CAISEGTSGLNEQFF. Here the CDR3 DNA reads TGTGCCATCAGTGAGGGGACTAGCGGGTTGAATGAGCAGTTCTTC.

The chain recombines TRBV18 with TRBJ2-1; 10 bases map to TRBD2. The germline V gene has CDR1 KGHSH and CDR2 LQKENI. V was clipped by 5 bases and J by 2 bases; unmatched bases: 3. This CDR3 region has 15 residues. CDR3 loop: CASSEAGGPYNEQFF. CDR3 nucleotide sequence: TGTGCCAGCTCAGAAGCGGGAGGGCCCTACAATGAGCAGTTCTTC.

The CDR3 coding sequence is TGTGCCAGCAGCTCTAGGCCGTACGGGACAGGGGGCTCCTACGAGCAGTACTTC. It is translated as CASSSRPYGTGGSYEQYF. This rearrangement joins TRBV7-2 to TRBJ2-7, with 11 positions matching TRBD1. Trimming removed 4 bases from V and 0 bases from J; junction bases left unmatched: 11. The CDR3 is 18 residues long. Germline-derived CDR1 and CDR2 are SGHTA and FQGNSA.

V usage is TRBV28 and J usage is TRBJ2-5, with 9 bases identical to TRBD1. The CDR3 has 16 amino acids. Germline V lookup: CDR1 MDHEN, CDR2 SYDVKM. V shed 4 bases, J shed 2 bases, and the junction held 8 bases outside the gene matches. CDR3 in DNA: TGTGCCAGCAGTTGTAGGGGGACAGGGTGGCAAGAGACCCAGTACTTC. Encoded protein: CASSCRGTGWQETQYF.

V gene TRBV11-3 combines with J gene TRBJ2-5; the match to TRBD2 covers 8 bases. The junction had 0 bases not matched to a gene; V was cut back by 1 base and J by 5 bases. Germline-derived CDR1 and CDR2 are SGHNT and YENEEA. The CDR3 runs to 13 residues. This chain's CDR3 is CASSLGLAETQYF. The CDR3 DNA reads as TGTGCCAGCAGCTTAGGACTAGCGGAGACCCAGTACTTC.

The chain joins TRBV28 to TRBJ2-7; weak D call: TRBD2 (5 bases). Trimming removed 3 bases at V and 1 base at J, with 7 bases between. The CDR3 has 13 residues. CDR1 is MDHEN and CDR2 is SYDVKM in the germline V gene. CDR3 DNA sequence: TGTGCCAGCAGTTTGAGGGTTTCCTACGAGCAGTACTTC. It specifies CASSLRVSYEQYF.